The 10 T cell receptor beta chains given below trace back to one sample, sequenced in a study of T cell changes during pregnancy in multiple sclerosis. Repertoires were generated with immunoSEQ multiplex PCR, while TCRdb's copy carries only in-frame clones and drops some. There are about 32,000 clones in the sample; roughly nine tenths occur only once, and roughly a tenth lies in the top ten. Sequenced here: CD8+ T cells from peripheral blood mononuclear cells, sampled in the second trimester of pregnancy. Receptor source: a female donor with multiple sclerosis, enrolled in a pregnancy study.

This clone was seen a few times. The V gene is TRBV28, the J gene TRBJ1-4, with 8 bases matching TRBD1. V was clipped by 4 bases and J by 7 bases; unmatched bases: 8. Looked up from germline, CDR1 is MDHEN and CDR2 is SYDVKM. The CDR3 consists of 15 residues. The CDR3 DNA reads as TGTGCCAGCAGTTACACTACAGGGGGGAGTGAAAAACTGTTTTTT. Its protein is CASSYTTGGSEKLFF.

The rearrangement joins TRBV7-9 to TRBJ2-3, with a possible D match to TRBD2 (6 bases). This CDR3 has 15 amino acids. Deletions cut 5 bases from V and 1 base from J, with 13 bases between. Germline V lookup: CDR1 SEHNR, CDR2 FQNEAQ (reference sequence). CDR3 in DNA: TGTGCCAGCAGCCCCGGAGGGCAAGGCACAGATACGCAGTATTTT. The encoded protein is CASSPGGQGTDTQYF.

The V call is TRBV9, the J call TRBJ1-2; a weak D match, TRBD1 (5 bases). Germline CDR1 is SGDLS and CDR2 is YYNGEE. V was cut by 0 bases and J by 7 bases, with 13 bases left in between. The CDR3 has 14 amino acids. Written as DNA, the CDR3 is TGTGCCAGCAGCGTAGCGGGGGGGAGATCTGGCTACACCTTC. This translates into CASSVAGGRSGYTF.

The V and J genes are TRBV7-9 and TRBJ1-1; D is possibly TRBD1 (6 bases). CDR3 length equals 13 residues. Germline assignment: CDR1 SEHNR and CDR2 FQNEAQ (reference sequence). The V end lost 5 bases, the J end lost 1 base, and 8 bases lay between the germline ends. CDR3 nucleotides: TGTGCCAGCAGCAGGGGGGGGAACACTGAAGCTTTCTTT. This encodes CASSRGGNTEAFF.

The chain recombines TRBV15 with TRBJ1-1; 8 bases line up with TRBD1. The V gene end was trimmed by 1 base and the J gene end by 1 base; junction bases not matched to a gene: 2. The CDR3 spans 15 residues. The germline gives CDR1 LNHNV, CDR2 YYDKDF (reference sequence). CDR3 coding DNA: TGTGCCACCAGCAGAGGGACAGGGCCGAACACTGAAGCTTTCTTT. Residues: CATSRGTGPNTEAFF.

CDR3 in amino acids: CASSLAGRAVGETQYF. The DNA for the CDR3 is TGTGCCAGCAGCTTGGCCGGGAGGGCCGTAGGTGAGACCCAGTACTTC. The gene calls are TRBV5-4 and TRBJ2-5; 8 nucleotides line up with TRBD2. This CDR3 is 16 amino acids long. The germline gives CDR1 SGHNT, CDR2 YYREEE (reference sequence). V shed 0 bases, J shed 5 bases, and the junction held 9 bases outside the gene matches.

This clone rates as medium-sized. The chain couples TRBV4-2 to TRBJ1-4; D is unclear. Germline-derived CDR1 and CDR2 are LGHNA and YNFKEQ. The germline V and J ends were trimmed by 0 bases and 4 bases, with 12 bases remaining between them. CDR3 size: 16 residues. DNA for the CDR3: TGTGCCAGCAGCCAAGAAACGAGGGCCTATAATGAAAAACTGTTTTTT. Encoded protein: CASSQETRAYNEKLFF.

The rearrangement uses TRBV13 and TRBJ2-1; unclear D gene. V was cut by 2 bases and J by 7 bases, with 3 bases left in between. The CDR3 is 11 residues long. Germline CDR1 and CDR2: PRHDT and FYEKMQ (reference sequence). This chain's CDR3 is CASSLTNEQFF. The CDR3, as DNA: TGTGCCAGCAGCTTAACAAATGAGCAGTTCTTC. Drawing the rest from reference TRBV13 and TRBJ2-1, the complete variable domain is AAGVIQSPRHLIKEKRETATLKCYPIPRHDTVYWYQQGPGQDPQFLISFYEKMQSDKGSIPDRFSAQQFSDYHSELNMSSLELGDSALYFCASSLTNEQFFGPGTRLTVL.

Only one count was recorded for this clone. In nucleotides, the CDR3 is TGTGCCAGCAGCTCCATCGGGGGGGGCAAGTCCTACGAGCAGTACTTC. This sequence encodes CASSSIGGGKSYEQYF. The chain is built from TRBV5-6 and TRBJ2-7; the match to TRBD2 covers 8 bases. The ends lost 3 bases at V and 1 base at J; junction bases unmatched: 9. This CDR3 has 16 residues. The V gene's germline CDR1 is SGHDT and CDR2 YYEEEE.

The chain employs TRBV5-1 and TRBJ2-3; possibly TRBD1 for D (6 bases). V was pared by 1 base and J by 1 base, with 7 bases between. In germline, CDR1 is SGHRS, CDR2 YFSETQ. This CDR3 has 14 amino acids. CDR3 in amino acids: CASSLKGGTDTQYF. CDR3 DNA: TGCGCCAGCAGCTTGAAGGGGGGCACAGATACGCAGTATTTT.